The present entry profiles one T cell receptor beta chain with its context. Its matching antigen is unknown. Both 60 Vbeta primers and 13 Jbeta primers went into the PCR. Clones were sequenced by immunoSEQ multiplex PCR, and TCRdb holds only the in-frame ones, with some missing. The table has some 120,000 clones, approximately 85% seen once. Trimming shortened V by 2 bases and J by 0 bases, and 12 bases separated the two germline ends. CDR1 and CDR2 from the germline V gene are SGHDT and YYEEEE. This CDR3 is 15 amino acids long. At sampling all donors were nominally healthy, likely with unrecorded immune exposures. These data come from a study of cytomegalovirus exposure and HLA in healthy donors. Findings of the study overall: Among TCR beta chains of equal frequency, HLA-associated ones were more clonally expanded in a later analysis.

The chain uses TRBV5-6 and TRBJ2-7; D possibly corresponds to TRBD2 (5 bases). The sample consisted of PBMCs. The source of this sequence is a woman in her twenties or thirties in good health and CMV-seropositive. The CDR3, as DNA: TGTGCCAGCAGCTTCGGAGGACTGGGCTCCTACGAGCAGTACTTC. Translated, it gives CASSFGGLGSYEQYF.